Below, 25 T cell receptor beta chains from the same sample are listed, as sequenced in a study of blood T cell repertoires in COVID-19. Profiled with immunoSEQ multiplex PCR; TCRdb holds only in-frame clones, not every one. The sample lists about 75,000 clones; approximately 90% were seen once. Sample: peripheral blood. These receptors originate from a human donor in a cohort sampled during active COVID-19.

The CDR3 spells CASSPGQYSNQPQHF. Written as DNA, the CDR3 is TGTGCCTCCTCACCGGGACAGTATAGCAATCAGCCCCAGCATTTT. This chain links TRBV19 with TRBJ1-5, with 7 bases matching TRBD1. V was clipped by 11 bases and J by 0 bases; unmatched bases: 10. CDR1 is LNHDA, CDR2 SQIVND, per germline (reference sequence). This CDR3 is built from 15 residues.

The chain carries TRBV5-8 and TRBJ2-1; the match to TRBD2 covers 11 bases. The V gene end was trimmed by 2 bases and the J gene end by 4 bases; junction bases not matched to a gene: 5. Germline-derived CDR1 and CDR2 are SGHTS and YDEGEE. The CDR3 has 16 residues. CDR3 amino acids: CASSFGLAGGYNEQFF. CDR3 DNA sequence: TGTGCCAGCAGCTTTGGGTTAGCGGGGGGGTACAATGAGCAGTTCTTC.

V gene TRBV15 combines with J gene TRBJ1-5, with D tentatively TRBD1 (5 bases). Trimming pared 4 bases from V and 7 bases from J, leaving 17 bases between. Germline V CDR1 and CDR2: LNHNV, YYDKDF (reference sequence). This CDR3 spans 15 amino acids. The CDR3: CATSISPGVWQPQHF. The CDR3 DNA reads TGTGCCACCAGCATCTCCCCGGGGGTATGGCAGCCCCAGCATTTT. The full variable domain, in which reference TRBV15 and TRBJ1-5 provide the parts outside the CDR3, is DAMVIQNPRYQVTQFGKPVTLSCSQTLNHNVMYWYQQKSSQAPKLLFHYYDKDFNNEADTPDNFQSRRPNTSFCFLDIRSPGLGDTAMYLCATSISPGVWQPQHFGDGTRLSIL.

The rearrangement links TRBV2 to TRBJ1-5, with 11 bases lining up with TRBD1. With V trimmed by 11 bases and J by 4 bases, 7 bases remained unmatched. The CDR3 extends over 14 amino acids. Germline CDR1 and CDR2: SNHLY and FYNNEI. This chain's CDR3 is CAGSGTGGNQPQHF. In nucleotides, the CDR3 is TGTGCCGGATCCGGGACAGGGGGGAATCAGCCCCAGCATTTT.

The chain links TRBV5-1 to TRBJ2-7, with 10 bases fitting TRBD1. Losses at the gene ends were 1 base for V and 6 bases for J; bases not matched to a gene: 4. The CDR3 length is 14 residues. Germline V lookup: CDR1 SGHRS, CDR2 YFSETQ. The CDR3 here is CASSLPGQGLEQYF. The CDR3 DNA is TGCGCCAGCAGCTTGCCGGGACAGGGGCTCGAGCAGTACTTC.

The J gene is TRBJ1-2, the V gene TRBV9; 9 bases are a match to TRBD1. Germline-derived CDR1 and CDR2 are SGDLS and YYNGEE. The CDR3 totals 13 residues. The junction had 4 bases not matched to a gene; V was cut back by 3 bases and J by 7 bases. DNA for the CDR3: TGTGCCAGCAGCGCACAGGGGGCCGGTGGCTACACCTTC. Translation gives CASSAQGAGGYTF.

The chain carries TRBV6-1 and TRBJ2-1, with D possibly matching TRBD1 (6 bases). This CDR3 is built from 17 residues. The V and J ends lost 0 bases and 0 bases respectively, with 12 bases between them. CDR1 and CDR2 from the germline V gene are MNHNS and SASEGT. The CDR3 DNA sequence: TGTGCCAGCAGTGAAGCGACAGGTGATAGCTCCTACAATGAGCAGTTCTTC. It yields the protein CASSEATGDSSYNEQFF.

The chain is built from TRBV5-1 and TRBJ2-7; 7 nucleotides match TRBD1. The CDR3 is 19 residues long. CDR1 is SGHRS, CDR2 YFSETQ, per germline. J was trimmed by 1 base and V by 0 bases; bases with no gene match: 16. In nucleotides, the CDR3 is TGCGCCAGCAGCTTGGAGGGGGCCGCCGACCCCGCGAGATCCTACGAGCAGTACTTC. It yields the protein CASSLEGAADPARSYEQYF.

The chain uses TRBV19 and TRBJ2-3, with 11 bases lining up with TRBD2. CDR1 is LNHDA and CDR2 is SQIVND in the germline V gene (reference sequence). This CDR3 comprises 15 residues. After removal of 5 bases from V and 5 bases from J, the junction contained 6 bases not matched to a gene. CDR3 sequence (DNA): TGTGCCAGTAGTGGAGGGACTAGCGGAATAGATACGCAGTATTTT. Protein product: CASSGGTSGIDTQYF. The full variable domain, in which reference TRBV19 and TRBJ2-3 provide the parts outside the CDR3, is DGGITQSPKYLFRKEGQNVTLSCEQNLNHDAMYWYRQDPGQGLRLIYYSQIVNDFQKGDIAEGYSVSREKKESFPLTVTSAQKNPTAFYLCASSGGTSGIDTQYFGPGTRLTVL.

V usage is TRBV11-3 and J usage is TRBJ2-2; 9 positions match TRBD1. The CDR3 length is 15 residues. V gave up 5 bases and J gave up 5 bases; unmatched junction bases: 6. CDR1 SGHNT and CDR2 YENEEA come from the germline V gene. The CDR3 region has the DNA TGTGCCAGCAGCCCGGGACAGGGCTGGACCGGGGAGCTGTTTTTT. Protein sequence: CASSPGQGWTGELFF.

The CDR3 here is CASSVGLAGGHNEQFF. CDR3 coding DNA: TGTGCCAGCAGCGTAGGACTAGCGGGGGGCCACAATGAGCAGTTCTTC. This sequence joins TRBV9 and TRBJ2-1, with 13 bases identical to TRBD2. CDR1 is SGDLS and CDR2 is YYNGEE in the germline V gene. The CDR3 is made up of 16 amino acids. V lost 0 bases, J lost 5 bases, and 2 bases stayed unmatched. The variable domain in full, with the rest retrieved from reference TRBV9 and TRBJ2-1, is DSGVTQTPKHLITATGQRVTLRCSPRSGDLSVYWYQQSLDQGLQFLIQYYNGEERAKGNILERFSAQQFPDLHSELNLSSLELGDSALYFCASSVGLAGGHNEQFFGPGTRLTVL.

The rearrangement uses TRBV5-1 and TRBJ1-5; D remains unclear. The CDR3 length is 14 residues. Between the trimmed V and J ends, which lost 0 bases and 2 bases, there was a span of 6 bases. Per germline, CDR1 SGHRS and CDR2 YFSETQ. The CDR3 DNA is TGCGCCAGCAGCTTGGATGGAGGCAATCAGCCCCAGCATTTT. Amino acid sequence: CASSLDGGNQPQHF.

The chain combines TRBV19 with TRBJ2-2; perhaps TRBD1 as D (6 bases). CDR1 and CDR2 (germline): LNHDA, SQIVND (reference sequence). There are 12 residues in the CDR3. The germline V and J ends were trimmed by 8 bases and 4 bases, with 8 bases remaining between them. The CDR3 is CASRRGTGELFF. CDR3 DNA sequence: TGTGCCAGTCGCAGGGGCACCGGGGAGCTGTTTTTT.

The chain recombines TRBV7-2 with TRBJ2-1; no firm D call. Germline CDR1 is SGHTA and CDR2 is FQGNSA. V gave up 5 bases and J gave up 1 base, with 3 bases separating them. CDR3 length: 12 amino acids. The DNA for the CDR3 is TGTGCCAGCAGCCGGTCCTACAATGAGCAGTTCTTC. As protein: CASSRSYNEQFF.

V and J are TRBV7-9 and TRBJ1-1; 8 bases are a match to TRBD1. This CDR3 comprises 15 residues. V was clipped by 4 bases and J by 2 bases; unmatched bases: 6. Looked up from germline, CDR1 is SEHNR and CDR2 is FQNEAQ (reference sequence). CDR3 amino acids: CASSWGTGTNTEAFF. CDR3 coding DNA: TGTGCCAGCAGCTGGGGGACAGGAACTAACACTGAAGCTTTCTTT. Full variable domain (missing parts from reference TRBV7-9 and TRBJ1-1): DTGVSQNPRHKITKRGQNVTFRCDPISEHNRLYWYRQTLGQGPEFLTYFQNEAQLEKSRLLSDRFSAERPKGSFSTLEIQRTEQGDSAMYLCASSWGTGTNTEAFFGQGTRLTVV.

This clone was found once. The V gene is TRBV19, the J gene TRBJ2-7, with a tentative D call TRBD1 (7 bases). Deletions cut 3 bases from V and 6 bases from J, with 15 bases between. Germline V gene data show CDR1 as LNHDA and CDR2 as SQIVND (reference sequence). This CDR3 is 14 amino acids long. CDR3 sequence (DNA): TGTGCCAGTAGTATGACAGGGACTGGAGGCGAGCAGTACTTC. It is translated as CASSMTGTGGEQYF. The full variable domain, completed using reference TRBV19 and TRBJ2-7, is DGGITQSPKYLFRKEGQNVTLSCEQNLNHDAMYWYRQDPGQGLRLIYYSQIVNDFQKGDIAEGYSVSREKKESFPLTVTSAQKNPTAFYLCASSMTGTGGEQYFGPGTRLTVT.

This clone has a handful of counts. V and J are TRBV12-3 or TRBV12-4 and TRBJ1-5; D unclear. The germline V and J ends were trimmed by 4 bases and 3 bases, with 7 bases remaining between them. The CDR3 is 13 amino acids. Here the CDR3 reads CASSYSFNQPQHF. For the CDR3, the DNA is TGTGCCAGCAGTTACAGCTTCAATCAGCCCCAGCATTTT.

The chain links TRBV9 to TRBJ2-1; 8 bases map to TRBD2. Trimming removed 3 bases from V and 8 bases from J; junction bases left unmatched: 7. This CDR3 has 14 residues. Germline V lookup: CDR1 SGDLS, CDR2 YYNGEE. The DNA for the CDR3 is TGTGCCAGCAGCGCCGGGGGGGGCCGGGATGAGCAGTTCTTC. Its protein is CASSAGGGRDEQFF.

The J gene is TRBJ2-7, the V gene TRBV3-1 (or the pseudogene TRBV3-2); the D gene is possibly TRBD1 (5 bases). V shed 0 bases and J shed 11 bases, with 17 bases lying between them. Germline CDR1 and CDR2: LGHDT and YNNKEL (reference sequence). This CDR3 has 14 amino acids. In DNA, the CDR3 is TGTGCCAGCAGCCAAGATCCTGCAGGGCCCACGAAGTACTTC. It translates to CASSQDPAGPTKYF.

This chain joins TRBV10-2 and TRBJ2-6, with TRBD1 matching 9 bases. CDR3 length: 19 residues. The V gene end was trimmed by 6 bases and the J gene end by 0 bases; junction bases not matched to a gene: 12. Germline values: CDR1 WSHSY, CDR2 SAAADI. The CDR3 DNA follows: TGCGCCAGCAGCAGCCCGAGGGGGACAGGGAGCTCTGGGGCCAACGTCCTGACTTTC. Its translation is CASSSPRGTGSSGANVLTF.

This clone appeared once. The CDR3 coding sequence is TGTGCCAGCAGCCCTAGTAGGGGGACAGGGCGCACCGGGGAGCTGTTTTTT. Encoded protein: CASSPSRGTGRTGELFF. The V and J genes are TRBV7-2 and TRBJ2-2; 9 bases map to TRBD1. The CDR3 has 17 residues. CDR1 is SGHTA and CDR2 is FQGNSA in the germline V gene. The trim removed 5 bases at V and 4 bases at J, leaving 11 bases unmatched.

The chain joins TRBV7-2 to TRBJ2-7; 8 positions match TRBD1. J was trimmed by 6 bases and V by 3 bases; bases with no gene match: 4. The length of the CDR3 is 13 residues. The germline V gene has CDR1 SGHTA and CDR2 FQGNSA. CDR3 sequence (DNA): TGTGCCAGCAGCTTGGACAGGGATGGCGAGCAGTACTTC. Protein sequence: CASSLDRDGEQYF.

V gene TRBV13 combines with J gene TRBJ1-2; tentatively, D is TRBD1 (5 bases). The CDR3 contains 14 residues. The germline CDR1 and CDR2 sequences are PRHDT and FYEKMQ (reference sequence). V lost 6 bases and J lost 8, with 19 bases in between. The DNA of the CDR3 is TGTGCCAGCAGACTCTTTTTTGGGGCTGGAGGCTACACCTTC. Translated, it gives CASRLFFGAGGYTF.

This clone was found once. The CDR3 here is CASSLLQNTGELFF. The DNA for the CDR3 is TGTGCCAGCAGCTTGTTACAGAACACCGGGGAGCTGTTTTTT. This sequence joins TRBV5-5 and TRBJ2-2, with D unresolved. V lost 1 base to trimming and J lost 1 base, with 5 bases between them. The germline CDR1 and CDR2 sequences are SGHKS and YYEKEE (reference sequence). The CDR3 spans 14 residues.

V gene TRBV24-1 combines with J gene TRBJ2-7, with 10 nucleotides matching TRBD1. CDR3 size: 15 residues. In germline, CDR1 is KGHDR, CDR2 SFDVKD. V was clipped by 5 bases and J by 3 bases; unmatched bases: 6. In DNA, the CDR3 is TGTGCCACCAGTGGGGCGGGGACAGGGGACTACGAGCAGTACTTC. Amino acids: CATSGAGTGDYEQYF.